This TCR beta chain stems from a study of cytomegalovirus exposure and HLA in healthy donors (dated by TCRdb to about 2017). The study in broad terms: According to an earlier analysis of a few hundred of the donors, about 190 million T cells yielded 120 million or so unique TCR beta sequences and roughly 280 Gb of sequence data. In a later genetic analysis, genome-wide SNP genotypes for about 55% of the 666 donors were used, and that subset was treated as a discovery cohort. Every repertoire in the discovery cohort had been generated on one and the same sequencing platform. The T cell repertoires of around 730 subjects were profiled by immunosequencing and related to cytomegalovirus serostatus. The study aimed to test whether signatures of past pathogen exposure could be identified by cataloging public T cell receptors. The number of donors typed differed by locus, with roughly 629-640 for A, B, C, DRB1 and DQB1, approximately 500 for DQA1, 600 to 610 for DPA1, and around 430 for DPB1. An earlier analysis of some 500 of the donors used high-throughput TCR beta sequencing to judge whether each TCR beta V gene segment behaved as functional or pseudogenic. Approximately 300 gigabases of sequencing data and around 80 million unique TCR sequences made up an early release that covered fewer than 650 HLA-typed donors. Class I and class II HLA loci were covered by the typing at four-digit resolution. Along with the roughly 700-subject first cohort, a separate validation cohort of 120 different subjects was used. On average, around 230,000 unique TCR beta nucleotide sequences were sequenced per donor among about 400 genotyped donors of the cohort, with approximately 18% of those sequences being non-productive. Of the approximately 400 genotyped donors, over 70% fell in the genetic ancestry cluster associated with self-reported Caucasian donors. The later analysis used no new phenotypic data to find candidate immune exposures, relying instead on TCR beta sequences and their occurrence across donors. A later analysis re-analyzed previously published TCR beta repertoires from about 600 donors and added high-resolution HLA genotyping to study TCR occurrence patterns. Four to six DR-DQ haplotypes were handled as single units for association and clustering, since linkage in the cohort was strong. High-throughput TCR immunosequencing, statistical association of individual TCRs with disease status, and machine learning were combined to predict cytomegalovirus infection status. Donor age, sex, ethnicity and CMV serostatus were compiled alongside the repertoire data. The full study reports these points: Three of the identified cytomegalovirus-associated TCR beta chains were confirmed in vitro to be specific for cytomegalovirus antigens. A further reported finding was that TCR beta sequences accurately predicted the HLA-A and HLA-B alleles for most subjects in the first cohort. Because counts were too low, 15 or so rarely observed V segments, including chromosome 9 orphons, were excluded from the earlier analysis of under 650 of the donors. Cytomegalovirus status was reported to be diagnosed by the classifier with high specificity and sensitivity in both the original and validation cohorts. V-gene and J-gene trimming of TCR beta chains was associated with a missense DCLRE1C variant in a later genetic analysis, and the association was replicated in an independent cohort. Correlated functional status among segregating V segments might reflect linkage disequilibrium, but an unknown experimental factor could not be ruled out. CMV serostatus was the only immune exposure information available for the cohort. Roughly uniform sequencing depth across donors was assumed in presence/absence analyses, although this assumption may not hold. The study gave a list of over 150 TCR beta chains associated with cytomegalovirus. In an earlier analysis of some 550 of the donors, most TCR beta V segments were observed in productive rearrangements about 87% or about 30% of the time, broadly matching IMGT annotations. Specific HLA alleles were associated with 15,000 to 20,000 TCR beta sequences at a false discovery rate of 0.05 in a later analysis. A cluster of highly shared sequence variants was judged likely to be a technical artifact of the sequencing pipeline. According to a later genetic analysis, donors in an Asian-associated ancestry cluster had fewer N-insertions in productive TCRs than the approximately 710-donor mean. According to a later analysis, TCR association rates differed among HLA loci, with DRB1 alleles showing the most associated TCRs and HLA-C alleles showing the fewest. Compared with equally common non-associated chains, HLA-associated TCR beta chains in a later analysis were more clonally expanded and had lower generation probabilities. When HLA alleles, especially DR and DQ, strongly co-occurred, attributing TCR associations to individual alleles was difficult. Because the 87-base-pair reads could not distinguish some IMGT-functional V segments, including TRBV6-2 and TRBV6-3, those segments were excluded. Because HLA typing was unavailable for some donors at each locus, only the typed subset was used in association tests. In this cohort, only TCR beta chains were sequenced, and detectable features were limited by the absence of alpha or paired-chain data. Most TCR sequences were observed very rarely across donors, whereas some public TCRs were present in many individuals. A later analysis found that most CMV-associated TCR beta chains appeared HLA-restricted, with HLA associations seemingly driven largely by CMV exposure. The authors suggested that the approach could potentially be extended to other disease states and immunological phenotypes. According to a later analysis, parvovirus B19, influenza, CMV and Epstein-Barr virus appeared linked to several top co-occurrence clusters.

On this clone: Its antigen is currently not known. No base-level quality is on record; no much larger clone is a single base apart.

The cohort consisted of 600 or so healthy bone marrow donors. All cohort members were sampled while nominally healthy, although unrecorded immune exposures were likely present. The donor tested CMV seropositive, placing the donor among the 290 or so seropositive members of the cohort. A peripheral blood sample was collected from each donor, and TCR beta sequencing was performed on peripheral blood mononuclear cells. The Qiagen DNeasy Blood Extraction Kit was used to extract genomic DNA from the blood cell samples. The library relied on the immunoSEQ multiplex PCR assay. A mixture of 60 forward primers for TCR Vbeta segments and 13 reverse primers for TCR Jbeta segments was used in the multiplex PCR. A multiplex PCR assay on genomic DNA amplified the CDR3 region of rearranged TCR beta genes. On the Illumina HiSeq System, the amplified TCR beta libraries were sequenced as 87-base-pair reads. Per the source publication's procedure: A later analysis counted tens of millions of unique TCR beta chains across the 500 to 850 repertoires, and roughly 9.9 million of these chains were shared by at least two donors. To remove PCR and sequencing errors, raw reads were error-corrected and collapsed into unique sequences using a nearest-neighbor algorithm that merged closely related sequences. V, D and J gene segments were assigned by aligning CDR3 sequences to IMGT reference sequences. For a sequence to be retained, a match of at least six nucleotides to both a V gene segment and a J gene segment was required. Rearrangements were called productive when the CDR3 lacked stop codons and stayed in frame with V and J; all others were non-productive. Following IMGT convention, CDR3 was defined as the stretch from the second conserved V-encoded cysteine up to the conserved J-encoded phenylalanine. In an earlier analysis of around 600 of the donors, sequences lacking an unambiguous match to a single V gene segment were excluded. In an earlier analysis of roughly 600 of the donors, a V segment was called functional when productive rearrangements were above 56.7%, and segregating when the standard deviation between donors exceeded 5%. A statistical classification framework was built to diagnose cytomegalovirus status from the catalog of TCR beta chain sequences. In a later analysis, V and J genes were assigned by comparing TCR nucleotide sequences against IMGT/GENE-DB human TR gene sequences. A later analysis assigned CDR3 sequences and most-parsimonious VDJ recombination scenarios with the TCRdist pipeline. In a later analysis, each TCR beta chain was defined by its CDR3 amino acid sequence together with its V-gene family, and reads without a unique V-gene family were excluded. As a way to deal with suspected cross-contamination and a sequencing artifact, a later analysis dropped roughly 620 nucleotide sequences that were highly shared and had low generation probability. In a later analysis, a clonal expansion index for each public chain was calculated from normalized within-repertoire ranks of inferred template counts. Generation probabilities in a later analysis came from a VDJ recombination model fitted to out-of-frame rearrangements, and those results were checked against IGoR. In a later analysis, TCR-TCR, TCR-HLA and TCR-CMV co-occurrence was scored with hypergeometric tests, and a repertoire-size bias correction was applied to TCR pairs. False discovery rates were estimated in a later analysis by permuting HLA or CMV assignments 20 times. In a later analysis, co-occurring TCRs were grouped using DBSCAN, and TCRdist sequence similarity was added for clustering within HLA-allele-positive subsets. For co-occurrence clustering, repertoires with fewer than 30,000 or more than 120,000 public chains were excluded, along with a handful of repertoires with anomalous nucleotide sharing. TCRdb provides this immuneACCESS table in a form limited to in-frame rearrangements. Some clones are lacking; in checked studies, under half of them reflect an unresolved V gene, and why the rest are absent is not known. V, J and clone size reflect that table, while D and trimming were determined from the DNA. The sample contains 150,000 or so clones, roughly 65% of them found a single time. The leading ten clones occupy 4% to 5% of the sample.

CDR3 length: 18 amino acids, cysteine to phenylalanine. This entry keeps only the CDR3 DNA: 54 bases, framed from base 1. The germline V gene (reference sequence) supplies CDR1 MNHEY and CDR2 SMNVEV. The junction carries 23 bases between V and J, which are trimmed by 1 base and 5 bases respectively. What was sequenced was PBMCs. Recombination linked TRBV27 to TRBJ2-5, with TRBD1 as a weak D call on 6 bases. The TCR sequence derives from a man aged 18 to 30 in good health and CMV-seropositive. CDR3 region: CASSLLSAADTGRETQYF. In nucleotide form, the sequence is TGTGCCAGCAGTTTATTAAGCGCCGCGGACACAGGGCGCGAGACCCAGTACTTC.